The 20 T cell receptor beta chains reported below all come from one sample, sequenced in a study of T cell changes during pregnancy in multiple sclerosis. Clones were sequenced by immunoSEQ multiplex PCR, and TCRdb holds only the in-frame ones, with some missing. The repertoire holds tens of thousands of clones, with about nine tenths as singletons. Sequences were derived from peripheral blood, sampled in the third trimester of pregnancy. The source is a female donor in good health, enrolled as a control in a pregnancy study.

This CDR3 is CASSLTGTGEAFF. The DNA of the CDR3 is TGTGCCAGCAGTCTGACGGGGACAGGAGAAGCTTTCTTT. The V call is TRBV6-4, the J call TRBJ1-1; 8 nucleotides line up with TRBD1. Germline-derived CDR1 and CDR2 are MRHNA and SNTAGT. The V and J ends lost 5 bases and 8 bases, in that order; junction bases with no gene match: 7. CDR3 length: 13 amino acids.

The chain employs TRBV19 and TRBJ1-6; D may be TRBD1 (5 bases). Germline V CDR1 and CDR2: LNHDA, SQIVND (reference sequence). Between the trimmed V and J ends, which lost 4 bases and 4 bases, there was a span of 5 bases. The CDR3 sequence is 13 residues long. CDR3 protein: CASSTGYNSPLHF. DNA of the CDR3: TGTGCCAGTAGTACAGGGTATAATTCACCCCTCCACTTT. Variable domain in full (rest from reference TRBV19 and TRBJ1-6): DGGITQSPKYLFRKEGQNVTLSCEQNLNHDAMYWYRQDPGQGLRLIYYSQIVNDFQKGDIAEGYSVSREKKESFPLTVTSAQKNPTAFYLCASSTGYNSPLHFGNGTRLTVT.

This clone appeared once. The J gene is TRBJ1-6, the V gene TRBV6-4; 7 bases are shared with TRBD1. The V gene end was trimmed by 3 bases and the J gene end by 7 bases; junction bases not matched to a gene: 6. This CDR3 has 15 amino acids. CDR1 and CDR2 (germline): MRHNA, SNTAGT. CDR3 residues: CASSEGRTGNSPLHF. The CDR3, as DNA: TGTGCCAGCAGTGAAGGCCGGACAGGAAATTCACCCCTCCACTTT.

The V and J genes are TRBV11-3 and TRBJ2-1, with TRBD1 matching 7 bases. V dropped 2 bases and J dropped 2; count of bases not matched to a gene: 3. CDR3 length: 15 amino acids. The V gene's germline CDR1 is SGHNT and CDR2 YENEEA. The CDR3 reads CASSLNTGAYNEQFF. CDR3 sequence (DNA): TGTGCCAGCAGCTTAAACACAGGGGCCTACAATGAGCAGTTCTTC.

In its sample, this clone was seen once. The V gene is TRBV4-3, the J gene TRBJ1-2; a weak D match, TRBD1 (5 bases). Trimming removed 0 bases at V and 5 bases at J, with 16 bases between. There are 16 residues in the CDR3. The germline CDR1 and CDR2 sequences are LGHNA and YSLEER. CDR3 sequence reads: CASSQEAQGLPYGYTF. In DNA, the CDR3 is TGCGCCAGCAGCCAAGAGGCCCAGGGTCTACCGTATGGCTACACCTTC.

The chain combines TRBV4-2 with TRBJ1-1; 7 bases are a match to TRBD1. V dropped 0 bases and J dropped 8; count of bases not matched to a gene: 9. This CDR3 region has 15 residues. The V gene's germline CDR1 is LGHNA and CDR2 YNFKEQ. CDR3 sequence: CASSQDPGDSLEAFF. Here the CDR3 DNA reads TGTGCCAGCAGCCAAGATCCGGGGGACAGCTTGGAAGCTTTCTTT.

The table lists this clone with a count of one. The chain links TRBV6-5 to TRBJ1-1, with D possibly matching TRBD1 (5 bases). The V end was cut by 4 bases, the J end by 4 bases, with 13 bases between. This CDR3 region has 14 residues. The germline CDR1 and CDR2 sequences are MNHEY and SVGAGI. The CDR3 is CASSFQGSATEAFF. CDR3 in DNA: TGTGCCAGCAGTTTTCAGGGAAGCGCCACTGAAGCTTTCTTT.

The chain has TRBV7-9 and TRBJ2-7; D ambiguous. This CDR3 region has 13 residues. Deletions cut 2 bases from V and 3 bases from J, with 8 bases between. The germline V gene encodes CDR1 SEHNR and CDR2 FQNEAQ (reference sequence). This chain's CDR3 is CASSLQVGYEQYF. The CDR3 region has the DNA TGTGCCAGCAGCTTACAGGTCGGCTACGAGCAGTACTTC.

V is TRBV6-1 and J is TRBJ2-3, with TRBD2 as a possible D gene (6 bases). This CDR3 is built from 15 residues. V dropped 11 bases and J dropped 1 base, with 19 bases sitting between them. Germline CDR1 is MNHNS and CDR2 is SASEGT. Here the CDR3 DNA reads TGTGCCGCCCCTCAGACTAGATGGGGCACAGATACGCAGTATTTT. This sequence encodes CAAPQTRWGTDTQYF.

The V call is TRBV5-1, the J call TRBJ1-2; 10 bases fit TRBD1. The CDR3 contains 15 residues. Germline V gene data show CDR1 as SGHRS and CDR2 as YFSETQ. V lost 4 bases and J lost 4; bases outside the gene matches: 7. The CDR3 reads CASSGMTGGLYGYTF. As DNA, the CDR3 is TGCGCCAGCAGCGGAATGACAGGGGGCCTCTATGGCTACACCTTC. The entire variable domain, with the rest obtained from reference TRBV5-1 and TRBJ1-2, is as follows: KAGVTQTPRYLIKTRGQQVTLSCSPISGHRSVSWYQQTPGQGLQFLFEYFSETQRNKGNFPGRFSGRQFSNSRSEMNVSTLELGDSALYLCASSGMTGGLYGYTFGSGTRLTVV.

The rearrangement uses TRBV6-6 and TRBJ2-3; 7 nucleotides line up with TRBD1. The CDR3 spans 13 residues. V shed 5 bases and J 5 bases; nucleotides not matched to a gene: 4. The germline V gene has CDR1 MNHNY and CDR2 SVGAGI (reference sequence). The CDR3 nucleotides are TGTGCCAGCAGTCAGACAGGGATAGATACGCAGTATTTT. The encoded protein is CASSQTGIDTQYF.

CDR3 loop: CASSPGTGNQPQHF. The CDR3 region has the DNA TGTGCCAGCAGCCCCGGGACAGGGAACCAGCCCCAGCATTTT. The genes are TRBV7-9 and TRBJ1-5, with 9 bases lining up with TRBD1. In germline, CDR1 is SEHNR, CDR2 FQNEAQ (reference sequence). CDR3 length: 14 residues. V lost 5 bases, J lost 7 bases, and 6 bases stayed unmatched.

The CDR3 DNA reads as TGTGCCAGCAGCCTCGCAGGGATCGGCTATGGCTACACCTTC. Translated: CASSLAGIGYGYTF. The chain has TRBV27 and TRBJ1-2; perhaps TRBD1 as D (5 bases). The V gene's germline CDR1 is MNHEY and CDR2 SMNVEV (reference sequence). With 6 bases removed from V and 4 bases from J, the gap between germline ends came to 15 bases. This CDR3 comprises 14 residues.

The chain uses TRBV7-2 and TRBJ2-5; 9 bases are a match to TRBD2. Germline V gene data show CDR1 as SGHTA and CDR2 as FQGNSA. This CDR3 spans 15 amino acids. Trimming at V came to 3 bases and at J to 3 bases, leaving 5 bases not matched to a gene. The DNA of the CDR3 is TGTGCCAGCAGCTTTGGGACTAGCAGAAAAGAGACCCAGTACTTC. The encoded protein is CASSFGTSRKETQYF.

V usage is TRBV5-1 and J usage is TRBJ1-1, with 9 bases aligning to TRBD1. J was trimmed by 2 bases and V by 4 bases; bases with no gene match: 3. The V gene's germline CDR1 is SGHRS and CDR2 YFSETQ. CDR3 length: 14 residues. The CDR3 coding sequence is TGCGCCAGCAGCCTGGACAGGGGAAACACTGAAGCTTTCTTT. Translated, it gives CASSLDRGNTEAFF.

The rearrangement links TRBV15 to TRBJ2-2; 7 nucleotides agree with TRBD1. J was trimmed by 3 bases and V by 3 bases; bases with no gene match: 4. Germline V gene data show CDR1 as LNHNV and CDR2 as YYDKDF (reference sequence). The CDR3 contains 15 residues. The CDR3 region is CATSSSGTDTGELFF. The CDR3 coding sequence is TGTGCCACCAGCAGTTCCGGGACAGACACCGGGGAGCTGTTTTTT.

This clone was observed a single time. The gene calls are TRBV7-6 and TRBJ2-2; D remains ambiguous. Germline V gene lookup returns CDR1 SGHVS and CDR2 FNYEAQ. V was clipped by 5 bases and J by 5 bases, with 9 bases between them. The CDR3 consists of 13 residues. CDR3 nucleotide sequence: TGTGCCAGCAGCCCCACTTGGACCGGGGAGCTGTTTTTT. Protein: CASSPTWTGELFF.

The V call is TRBV7-8, the J call TRBJ1-4; D possibly corresponds to TRBD1 (6 bases). V was clipped by 5 bases and J by 4 bases, with 14 bases between them. Germline CDR1 SGHVS, CDR2 FQNEAQ. This CDR3 region has 15 residues. The CDR3 sequence: CASSPGGRSNEKLFF. The CDR3 DNA follows: TGTGCCAGCAGCCCGGGGGGGCGCAGTAATGAAAAACTGTTTTTT.

The chain links TRBV7-8 to TRBJ2-5; 14 bases are shared with TRBD2. V lost 1 base, J lost 9 bases, and 4 bases stayed unmatched. The CDR3 extends over 15 amino acids. CDR1 SGHVS and CDR2 FQNEAQ come from the germline V gene. The CDR3 reads CASSLGGLAGVAQYF. The CDR3, as DNA: TGTGCCAGCAGCTTAGGGGGACTAGCGGGAGTGGCCCAGTACTTC.

The chain combines TRBV4-1 with TRBJ1-2; D ambiguous. Germline V gives CDR1 MGHRA, CDR2 YSYEKL. This CDR3 is built from 14 residues. V gave up 0 bases and J gave up 8 bases, with 13 bases separating them. The CDR3 bases are TGCGCCAGCAGCCAAGAAGAGCAGGCTTGGGGCTACACCTTC. It encodes CASSQEEQAWGYTF.